The 28 T cell receptor beta chains listed next were all sequenced from one sample in a study of T-cell memory formation after mild COVID-19 (dated by TCRdb to about 2021). Libraries were constructed by 5' RACE. Sequencing was performed on an Illumina NovaSeq 6000. TCRdb trimmed the raw reads at Q25, called clones with MiXCR and kept productive beta chains. Rows are combined by CDR3 protein, so each entry shows the most common genes and DNA. Across this sample there are about 430,000 distinct CDR3 sequences, with approximately 18% seen only once. The ten biggest clones cover 20% to 25% of the sample. The source material was PBMCs or a T cell subset sorted from them (not recorded which). These receptors were collected from a man aged 18 to 35 who had mild COVID-19 (a few samples of this study predate the infection). The sample titles of this study are shuffled in the database, so cell type and time point are left out; the donor was told from shared clones.

In this sample, this clonotype turned up a few times. This rearrangement joins TRBV6-5 to TRBJ1-2, with D hard to call. Trimming pared 0 bases from V and 4 bases from J, leaving 12 bases between. Germline V lookup: CDR1 MNHEY, CDR2 SVGAGI. This CDR3 comprises 15 residues. CDR3 bases: TGTGCCAGCAGTTACTCAACATACAGTGCCTATGGCTACACCTTC. It is translated as CASSYSTYSAYGYTF.

This clonotype was detected a few times. This rearrangement joins TRBV3-1 to TRBJ1-1; D perhaps matches TRBD1 (5 bases). The germline gives CDR1 LGHDT, CDR2 YNNKEL (reference sequence). Trimming removed 4 bases from V and 8 bases from J, with 17 bases in between. There are 14 residues in the CDR3. The CDR3 nucleotides are TGTGCCAGCAGCCCTGTAATTAGCTCAGGGGAAGCTTTCTTT. Amino acids: CASSPVISSGEAFF. Full variable domain (rest looked up from reference TRBV3-1 and TRBJ1-1): DTAVSQTPKYLVTQMGNDKSIKCEQNLGHDTMYWYKQDSKKFLKIMFSYNNKELIINETVPNRFSPKSPDKAHLNLHINSLELGDSAVYFCASSPVISSGEAFFGQGTRLTVV.

J is TRBJ2-7 and V is TRBV6-2 or TRBV6-3, with D unclear. V was clipped by 4 bases and J by 3 bases, with 22 bases between them. Germline values: CDR1 MNHEY, CDR2 SVGEGT. The CDR3 loop spans 17 amino acids. The DNA for the CDR3 is TGTGCCAGCAGTTTGAGTCTCTTGGGCAGGAGAGTCTACGAGCAGTACTTC. Translated: CASSLSLLGRRVYEQYF.

The chain links TRBV7-9 to TRBJ1-5, with no clear D. Trimming took off 6 bases at V and 0 bases at J, with 6 bases between the two ends. Per germline, CDR1 SEHNR and CDR2 FQNEAQ (reference sequence). CDR3 length: 13 residues. The CDR3 DNA reads as TGTGCCAGCAGTACATCTAGCAATCAGCCCCAGCATTTT. This translates into CASSTSSNQPQHF.

Only a few counts were recorded for this clonotype. The J gene is TRBJ2-7, the V gene TRBV6-6, with 8 bases lining up with TRBD2. J lost 0 bases, V lost 2 bases, and 6 bases had no gene match. The CDR3 has 16 amino acids. Germline CDR1 and CDR2: MNHNY and SVGAGI (reference sequence). The CDR3 region has the DNA TGTGCCAGCAGTTACGGGGAGCGGGGGAGCTCCTACGAGCAGTACGTC. It specifies CASSYGERGSSYEQYV.

The J gene is TRBJ2-1, the V gene TRBV9; possibly TRBD1 or TRBD2 for D (5 bases each). The V gene lost 0 bases and the J gene lost 7 bases, with 20 bases spanning the gap. The CDR3 extends over 17 amino acids. CDR1 is SGDLS and CDR2 is YYNGEE in the germline V gene. The CDR3 spells CASSVGPGTNKRNEQFF. The CDR3 DNA reads TGTGCCAGCAGCGTAGGGCCAGGGACGAACAAGCGGAATGAGCAGTTCTTC.

This clonotype came up a few times. The chain uses TRBV9 and TRBJ1-2; D is perhaps TRBD1 (5 bases). Trimming left V 3 bases short and J 5 bases short, with 8 bases between. The CDR3 extends over 12 amino acids. CDR1 SGDLS and CDR2 YYNGEE come from the germline V gene. Here the CDR3 reads CASSGTPYGYTF. As DNA, the CDR3 is TGTGCCAGCAGCGGGACACCATATGGCTACACCTTC.

This clonotype was observed at least ten times. The junction does not match germline at one end; this may be a read error. The chain uses TRBV5-1 and TRBJ2-1, with TRBD1 matching 11 bases. The length of the CDR3 is 14 residues. CDR1 is SGHRS, CDR2 YFSETQ, per germline. CDR3 residues: CASSLGTGGNEQFF. The DNA for the CDR3 is TGTGCTAGCAGCTTAGGGACAGGGGGCAATGAGCAGTTCTTC.

This clonotype has just one count. V is TRBV7-2 and J is TRBJ1-2; 8 bases fit TRBD1. V gave up 5 bases and J gave up 7 bases; unmatched junction bases: 9. Germline values: CDR1 SGHTA, CDR2 FQGNSA. This CDR3 is 14 amino acids long. The CDR3 region has the DNA TGTGCCAGCAGCCGGACAGGGTCGCAACTTGGCTACACCTTC. This sequence encodes CASSRTGSQLGYTF.

This clonotype came up a few times. CDR3 amino acids: CASSQSTGFKGQYV. The CDR3, as DNA: TGTGCCAGCAGCCAATCCACAGGTTTTAAGGGGCAGTACGTC. The gene calls are TRBV16 and TRBJ2-7; D possibly corresponds to TRBD1 (5 bases). The CDR3 runs 14 residues. Germline V CDR1 and CDR2: KGHSY, FQNENV. V lost 0 bases and J 9 bases, leaving 15 bases between the germline ends.

In this sample, this clonotype turned up a few times. V and J are TRBV7-7 and TRBJ2-3; maybe TRBD1 (5 bases). The CDR3 loop spans 15 amino acids. In germline, CDR1 is SSHAT, CDR2 FNYEAQ (reference sequence). Trimming removed 5 bases from V and 2 bases from J, with 14 bases in between. CDR3 in amino acids: CASSKGAQTTDTQYF. DNA of the CDR3: TGTGCCAGCAGCAAAGGGGCACAGACCACAGATACGCAGTATTTT.

This clonotype was counted between two and nine times. The chain employs TRBV3-1 and TRBJ1-2, with unresolved D. CDR1 is LGHDT and CDR2 is YNNKEL in the germline V gene (reference sequence). The CDR3 is 12 residues long. V shed 0 bases and J shed 4 bases, with 3 bases lying between them. The CDR3 spells CASSQDGYGYTF. The CDR3 nucleotides are TGTGCCAGCAGCCAAGACGGCTATGGCTACACCTTC.

A note on this clonotype: A much larger clone sits a single nucleotide away, making a read error possible. This rearrangement joins TRBV7-3 to TRBJ2-6; 9 bases map to TRBD1. Germline V CDR1 and CDR2: SGHTA, FQGTGA. The CDR3 has 16 amino acids. Losses at the gene ends were 4 bases for V and 2 bases for J; bases not matched to a gene: 3. The CDR3 nucleotides are TGTGCCAGCAGCTCCACAGGGGGCGCTGGGGCCAACGTCCTGACTTTC. It is translated as CASSSTGGAGANVLTF.

This clonotype was seen many times. This chain links TRBV27 with TRBJ2-3; 12 positions agree with TRBD2. CDR1 is MNHEY and CDR2 is SMNVEV in the germline V gene (reference sequence). The V gene end was trimmed by 6 bases and the J gene end by 2 bases; junction bases not matched to a gene: 6. The CDR3 length is 16 residues. CDR3 loop: CASSSGLAGYTDTQYF. In DNA form, the CDR3 reads TGTGCCAGCAGCTCGGGACTAGCGGGTTACACAGATACGCAGTATTTT.

This clonotype came up a few times. The chain has TRBV4-1 and TRBJ2-7, with unresolved D. The CDR3 runs to 14 residues. Trimming removed 4 bases from V and 4 bases from J, with 14 bases in between. Germline values: CDR1 MGHRA, CDR2 YSYEKL. The CDR3 region has the DNA TGCGCCAGCAGCCCACGGGTGGGCACTTACGAGCAGTACGTC. Protein sequence: CASSPRVGTYEQYV.

The chain is built from TRBV20-1 and TRBJ1-4; D might be TRBD1 (6 bases). Trimming pared 3 bases from V and 7 bases from J, leaving 15 bases between. This CDR3 contains 14 residues. Germline CDR1 reads DFQATT; CDR2 reads SNEGSKA (reference sequence). CDR3 sequence: CSASGQGLLEKLFF. The CDR3 DNA reads as TGCAGTGCTAGCGGGCAGGGGCTACTTGAAAAACTGTTTTTT.

This rearrangement joins TRBV5-1 to TRBJ2-5, with D tentatively TRBD1 (6 bases). The CDR3 runs 15 residues. V was shortened by 0 bases and J by 0 bases, with 9 bases between the two germline ends. Germline V gene lookup returns CDR1 SGHRS and CDR2 YFSETQ. The CDR3 protein is CASSLEDSYQETQYF. CDR3 DNA sequence: TGCGCCAGCAGCTTGGAGGACAGCTACCAAGAGACCCAGTACTTC.

The V call is TRBV6-2 or TRBV6-3, the J call TRBJ2-5, with no clear D. The germline V gene has CDR1 MNHEY and CDR2 SVGEGT. Trimming stripped 2 bases from V and 3 bases from J, with 4 bases between. The CDR3 is 12 amino acids. The CDR3 DNA sequence: TGTGCCAGCAGTTACGGGAAAGAGACCCAGTACTTC. It specifies CASSYGKETQYF.

The chain carries TRBV24-1 and TRBJ2-5, with D perhaps TRBD1 (5 bases). V was shortened by 11 bases and J by 2 bases, with 14 bases between the two germline ends. The germline CDR1 and CDR2 sequences are KGHDR and SFDVKD. CDR3 length: 13 amino acids. The CDR3, as DNA: TGTGCCAGCAAGGGGTCGGTACAAGAGACCCAGTACTTC. Amino acids: CASKGSVQETQYF.

The chain is built from TRBV4-1 and TRBJ2-1; D perhaps matches TRBD1 (5 bases). The germline gives CDR1 MGHRA, CDR2 YSYEKL. The V end lost 1 base, the J end lost 3 bases, and 7 bases lay between the germline ends. CDR3 size: 14 residues. The CDR3 coding sequence is TGCGCCAGCAGCCAAGCCACAGGCTACAATGAGCAGTTCTTC. Amino acid sequence: CASSQATGYNEQFF.

Only a few counts were recorded for this clonotype. This chain connects TRBV30 to TRBJ1-5; maybe TRBD1 (6 bases). The CDR3 is 13 amino acids. The V end lost 3 bases, the J end lost 6 bases, and 12 bases lay between the germline ends. The germline gives CDR1 GTSNPN, CDR2 SVGIG (reference sequence). Here the CDR3 DNA reads TGTGCCTGGAGAGGGGGGTATGCTCAGCCCCAGCATTTT. It encodes CAWRGGYAQPQHF. Using reference TRBV30 and TRBJ1-5 for the parts outside the CDR3, the full variable domain is SQTIHQWPATLVQPVGSPLSLECTVEGTSNPNLYWYRQAAGRGLQLLFYSVGIGQISSEVPQNLSASRPQDRQFILSSKKLLLSDSGFYLCAWRGGYAQPQHFGDGTRLSIL.

The rearrangement joins TRBV27 to TRBJ2-2; D unresolved. The CDR3 totals 12 residues. Germline CDR1 is MNHEY and CDR2 is SMNVEV (reference sequence). Trimming removed 7 bases from V and 7 bases from J, with 10 bases in between. The CDR3: CASTGQNGELFF. Here the CDR3 DNA reads TGTGCCAGCACAGGCCAGAACGGGGAGCTGTTTTTT.

The rearrangement joins TRBV24-1 to TRBJ1-2, with 8 nucleotides matching TRBD1. The CDR3 is 15 residues long. The J segment lost 3 bases and the V segment lost 4 bases, leaving 6 bases of the junction unmatched. Germline values: CDR1 KGHDR, CDR2 SFDVKD. CDR3 residues: CATSDYGQGYYGYTF. In DNA form, the CDR3 reads TGTGCCACCAGTGACTACGGACAGGGATACTATGGCTACACCTTC.

This clonotype was seen a few times. This chain uses TRBV10-3 with TRBJ2-3; possibly TRBD1 for D (6 bases). The CDR3 consists of 15 residues. From germline, CDR1 is ENHRY and CDR2 SYGVKD. V shed 8 bases and J shed 2 bases, with 17 bases lying between them. This CDR3 is CAIAEPTGITDTQYF. The CDR3 DNA sequence: TGTGCCATCGCTGAACCGACAGGTATCACAGATACGCAGTATTTT.

In its sample, this clonotype was seen a few times. The gene calls are TRBV27 and TRBJ1-2; TRBD1 might be the D (6 bases). The CDR3 length is 13 residues. CDR1 is MNHEY, CDR2 SMNVEV, per germline (reference sequence). Trimming removed 8 bases at V and 7 bases at J, with 17 bases between. The CDR3 DNA follows: TGTGCCAGCGGTAAGCGGGACACTGCTGGCTACACCTTC. This encodes CASGKRDTAGYTF.

The V gene is TRBV15, the J gene TRBJ2-2; D is perhaps TRBD1 (6 bases). CDR1 is LNHNV, CDR2 YYDKDF, per germline (reference sequence). CDR3 length equals 17 residues. The ends were cut back, 3 bases at V and 9 bases at J, with 23 bases in the middle. DNA of the CDR3: TGTGCCACCAGCAGTCTATCAGGGGCAGGTACCAGTAGGGAGCTGTTTTTT. Its translation is CATSSLSGAGTSRELFF.

This clonotype turned up a few times. The rearrangement links TRBV4-3 to TRBJ1-1; D is unclear. Germline lookup yields CDR1 LGHNA and CDR2 YSLEER. The V and J ends lost 0 bases and 3 bases respectively, with 17 bases between them. This CDR3 has 17 amino acids. The CDR3 sequence is CASSQDPFDPRDTEAFF. CDR3 coding DNA: TGCGCCAGCAGCCAAGATCCCTTTGACCCCCGGGACACTGAAGCTTTCTTT.

This clonotype was observed a few times. This chain connects TRBV12-3 or TRBV12-4 to TRBJ1-6; the D gene is possibly TRBD1 (5 bases). Trimming removed 5 bases at V and 10 bases at J, with 21 bases between. This CDR3 has 16 residues. The CDR3 protein is CASSLMIPGRGSPLHF. The CDR3 region has the DNA TGTGCCAGCAGTCTCATGATCCCAGGGAGGGGATCACCCCTCCACTTT.